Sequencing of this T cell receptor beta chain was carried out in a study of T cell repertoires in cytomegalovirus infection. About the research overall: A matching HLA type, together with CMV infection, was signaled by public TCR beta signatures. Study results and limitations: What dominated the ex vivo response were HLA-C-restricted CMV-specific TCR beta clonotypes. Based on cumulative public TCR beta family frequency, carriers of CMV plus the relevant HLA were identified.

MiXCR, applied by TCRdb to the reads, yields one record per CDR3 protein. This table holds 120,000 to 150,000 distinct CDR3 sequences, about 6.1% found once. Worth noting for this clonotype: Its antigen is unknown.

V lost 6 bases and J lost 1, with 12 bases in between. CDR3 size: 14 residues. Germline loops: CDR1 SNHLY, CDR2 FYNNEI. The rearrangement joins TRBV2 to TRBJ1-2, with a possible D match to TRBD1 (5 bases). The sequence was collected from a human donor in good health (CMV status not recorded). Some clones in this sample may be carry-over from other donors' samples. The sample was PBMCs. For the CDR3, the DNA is TGTGCCAGCAGGAGGGGAGAAGATAACTATGGCTACACCTTC. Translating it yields CASRRGEDNYGYTF.